Listed below are T cell receptor beta chains from one sample, sequenced in a study of molecular identifiers for immune sequencing clone quantification. In TCRdb, the PCR reads were re-called with MiXCR into one record per CDR3 protein. The profile covers tens of thousands of distinct CDR3 sequences, with approximately 22% appearing a single time and more than 1% taken by the ten largest. Sample: naive CD8+ T cells from blood, with Jurkat cell RNA spiked in. The origin of the receptors is a human donor in good health. Some libraries in this study had Jurkat cell RNA spiked in. CDR3s leave out the opening cysteine and the closing phenylalanine or tryptophan.

TRBV7-8,TRBJ2-1,ASSSAGHNEQF
TRBV7-9,TRBJ2-7,ASSKQTPGLADFEQY
TRBV4-3,TRBJ2-7,ASSQDYGLAYEQY
TRBV7-9,TRBJ2-7,ASRAGGYEQY
TRBV6-5,TRBJ2-3,ASSQKAGGTDTQY
TRBV7-2,TRBJ2-7,ASSSGPGTGSYEQY
TRBV19,TRBJ2-1,ASSIAGRTYYNEQF
TRBV19,TRBJ2-3,ATRQGAADTQY
TRBV28,TRBJ2-1,ASARQGAPEQF
TRBV29-1,TRBJ1-2,SVEDPGTGGHYGYT
TRBV5-6,TRBJ2-2,ASSFFSTGELF
TRBV5-5,TRBJ2-7,ASGAPGREQY
TRBV27,TRBJ2-3,ASSFASADTQY
TRBV7-9,TRBJ1-5,ASSLTGFNQPQH
TRBV10-2,TRBJ2-1,ASSESRQSNEQF
TRBV5-1,TRBJ2-7,ASSPGLAGAINEQY
TRBV7-2,TRBJ1-5,ASSSPSEEGRNQPQH
TRBV28,TRBJ2-5,ASSSRTWGQETQY
TRBV5-1,TRBJ2-6,ASSLEGVYSIGANVLT
TRBV12-3/TRBV12-4,TRBJ2-5,ASSLTTEKETQY
TRBV7-9,TRBJ1-4,ASTPYYAEKLF
TRBV12-5,TRBJ2-6,ASGLVGGANVLT
TRBV29-1,TRBJ2-5,SVESGHETQY
TRBV13,TRBJ2-3,ASSPRRTALTDTQY
TRBV19,TRBJ2-7,ASSIGTGNAYEQY
TRBV19,TRBJ2-3,ASTPIPPTTDTQY
TRBV6-5,TRBJ2-7,ASREGTTYEQY
TRBV30,TRBJ2-7,AWSALTGIAYEQY
TRBV27,TRBJ1-2,ASSFQGNYGYT
TRBV5-1,TRBJ1-3,ASRDADYSGNTIY
TRBV6-6,TRBJ2-1,ASSLGEQF
TRBV5-1,TRBJ2-3,ASSLVGGRPPDTQY
TRBV4-3,TRBJ2-4,ASSQEPVGTGTLAKNIQY
TRBV6-1,TRBJ1-2,ASSEVPGLAEGYT
TRBV6-6,TRBJ2-1,ASSPIAGGGGEQF
TRBV6-2/TRBV6-3,TRBJ2-5,ASSWKRVDQETQY
TRBV4-1,TRBJ1-1,ASSTGRGSEAF
TRBV29-1,TRBJ1-3,SAIVGGNTIY
TRBV2,TRBJ2-1,ASRENSGSYNEQF
TRBV5-1,TRBJ2-1,ASSLLGPSYNEQF
TRBV4-3,TRBJ2-2,ASSQDYAVTGELF
TRBV28,TRBJ2-7,ASRPEATYEQH
TRBV30,TRBJ2-7,AWSPLADEQY
TRBV7-8,TRBJ1-1,ASGDSPNTEAF
TRBV4-3,TRBJ2-7,ASSQDRDRAYEQY
TRBV28,TRBJ2-5,ASSWHQQETQY
TRBV7-9,TRBJ2-1,ASSYRQGANNEQF
TRBV6-5,TRBJ2-2,ASSYGRQNTGELF
TRBV11-2,TRBJ2-7,ASSLGPRGASYEQY
TRBV12-3/TRBV12-4,TRBJ2-1,ASSPNRGINEQF
TRBV4-2,TRBJ1-2,ASSQLGHLNYGYT
TRBV6-2/TRBV6-3,TRBJ1-5,ASSYSRPDQPQH
TRBV28,TRBJ2-2,ASSSRGGSSIGELF